A selection of T cell receptor beta chains follows, all from one sample in a study of response to subunit inactivated influenza vaccine. TCRdb re-called the RT-PCR reads through MiXCR, storing one row per CDR3 protein. The sample holds almost 600,000 distinct CDR3 sequences, 14% seen once. The material sequenced was PBMCs from blood, taken approximately 13 days after vaccination. All receptors derive from a middle-aged man who received an inactivated influenza vaccine. CDR3s include the opening cysteine and the closing phenylalanine or tryptophan.

V gene | CDR3 protein
TRBV20-1 | CSASALAGINNEQFF
TRBV11-1 | CASSQREDSTNEKLFF
TRBV6-5 | CASSYNGGTGEEQYF
TRBV28 | CASSSLGTTGNTEAFF
TRBV7-9 | CASSNPLLAGEDTQYF
TRBV20-1 | CSASASGYSYNEQFF
TRBV29-1 | CSGGQGNTGELFF
TRBV5-1 | CASSLVGLYNEQFF
TRBV6-1 | CASSGPGNSGANVLTF
TRBV20-1 | CSARKKGNQPQHF
TRBV20-1 | CSALSGRAMYEQFF
TRBV5-1 | CASRLVNEQFF
TRBV2 | CASSERSGRTSYEQYF
TRBV5-1 | CASSGGGVNTGELFF
TRBV29-1 | CSVEGQGRLNEQFF
TRBV18 | CASSPRPPPDTEAFF
TRBV6-2/TRBV6-3 | CASSYSGQGGGYTF
TRBV10-3 | CAISAPTSSIEQYF
TRBV6-6 | CASSPGTLNEQFF
TRBV7-6 | CASSLSDFQPQHF
TRBV27 | CASSSWTGGPYNEQFF
TRBV12-3/TRBV12-4 | CASTPGAGNTGELFF
TRBV29-1 | CSVSTGTNTGELFF
TRBV27 | CASSLRRVWATDNQETQYF
TRBV11-2 | CASSLDGKGQLFF
TRBV5-1 | CASSSSAGTSKNIQYF